The 25 T cell receptor beta chains below were found in one sample sequenced in a study of T cells in Graves' hyperthyroidism and ophthalmopathy. Amplification targeted TCR beta CDR3 regions from RNA transcripts. Initially, a first-round RT-PCR of the TCR CDR3 employed the HTBI primer set. TCRdb recomputed calls from the multiplex PCR reads with MiXCR, one row per CDR3 protein. The table shows about 760,000 distinct CDR3 sequences, with 30% to 40% occurring only once. The sequenced material came from blood. The receptors stem from a woman in her forties with Graves' hyperthyroidism.

CDR3 residues: CASSFGSSVTDTQYF. CDR3 coding DNA: TGTGCCAGCAGCTTCGGCTCGTCGGTAACAGATACGCAGTATTTT. V gene TRBV7-9 combines with J gene TRBJ2-3; D gene ambiguous. CDR3 size: 15 residues. Trimming pared 3 bases from V and 3 bases from J, leaving 13 bases between. Germline V lookup: CDR1 SEHNR, CDR2 FQNEAQ (reference sequence).

This sequence joins TRBV7-6 and TRBJ1-2, with D possibly being TRBD1 (5 bases). Trimming removed 0 bases from V and 8 bases from J, with 16 bases in between. Germline V lookup: CDR1 SGHVS, CDR2 FNYEAQ. The CDR3 has 15 residues. CDR3 protein: CASSLAAGQGNGYTF. CDR3 coding DNA: TGTGCCAGCAGCTTAGCGGCCGGGCAGGGAAACGGCTACACCTTC.

The table lists this clonotype with many counts. The chain uses TRBV15 and TRBJ1-4, with unresolved D. The CDR3 is 14 residues long. With 5 bases removed from V and 0 bases from J, the gap between germline ends came to 7 bases. Germline V gives CDR1 LNHNV, CDR2 YYDKDF (reference sequence). DNA of the CDR3: TGTGCCACCAGCTTGAGGGCAACTAATGAAAAACTGTTTTTT. It encodes CATSLRATNEKLFF.

This chain uses TRBV20-1 with TRBJ2-7, with TRBD2 matching over 11 bases. Germline V gene lookup returns CDR1 DFQATT and CDR2 SNEGSKA (reference sequence). V shed 6 bases, J shed 1 base, and the junction held 5 bases outside the gene matches. The CDR3 spans 14 residues. DNA for the CDR3: TGCAGTGCCGTTAGCGGGGGGGCGTCCTACGAGCAGTACTTC. It translates to CSAVSGGASYEQYF.

To note about this clonotype: A junction end diverges from the germline sequence, so it may reflect a read error. The chain has TRBV6-5 and TRBJ1-1, with unresolved D. Germline CDR1 and CDR2: MNHEY and SVGAGI. This CDR3 has 15 residues. The CDR3 bases are TGTGCCATCAGTTACTCGTGGAAGGTGGGTTCTGAAGCTTTCTTT. This translates into CAISYSWKVGSEAFF.

The table lists this clonotype with a count of one. The V and J genes are TRBV5-1 and TRBJ2-7, with TRBD2 matching 10 bases. From germline, CDR1 is SGHRS and CDR2 YFSETQ. The V segment lost 2 bases and the J segment 5 bases; nucleotides outside the gene matches: 4. CDR3 length equals 14 residues. The CDR3 loop is CASSLAGGLHEQYF. Here the CDR3 DNA reads TGCGCCAGCAGCTTAGCGGGAGGGCTCCACGAGCAGTACTTC.

As for this clonotype: An end of the junction does not agree with germline; a read error may underlie this. V and J are TRBV7-2 and TRBJ1-1; a possible D gene is TRBD1 (6 bases). The CDR3 is 15 residues long. CDR1 and CDR2 (germline): SGHTA, FQGNSA. CDR3 loop: CASNHRVEGGTEASF. The CDR3 DNA reads as TGTGCCAGCAACCACAGGGTGGAGGGTGGCACTGAAGCTTCCTTT.

This clonotype was observed at least ten times. This chain connects TRBV7-2 to TRBJ1-2; no clear D gene. With 7 bases removed from V and 8 bases from J, the gap between germline ends came to 20 bases. Germline assignment: CDR1 SGHTA and CDR2 FQGNSA. The CDR3 has 14 amino acids. The CDR3 nucleotides read TGTGCCAGCACCAGTATCGTGGGAGTAGGGGGCTACACCTTC. Its protein is CASTSIVGVGGYTF. Together with reference TRBV7-2 and TRBJ1-2, the CDR3 gives the full variable domain: GAGVSQSPSNKVTEKGKDVELRCDPISGHTALYWYRQSLGQGLEFLIYFQGNSAPDKSGLPSDRFSAERTGGSVSTLTIQRTQQEDSAVYLCASTSIVGVGGYTFGSGTRLTVV.

The rearrangement joins TRBV2 to TRBJ1-2; 7 nucleotides align to TRBD1. The CDR3 contains 15 residues. CDR1 is SNHLY, CDR2 FYNNEI, per germline. With 3 bases clipped from V and 8 bases from J, the junction kept 12 bases outside the gene matches. The CDR3 bases are TGTGCCAGCAGTGACCGGGCGACAGGGAGTGGCGGCTACACCTTC. Translation gives CASSDRATGSGGYTF.

Only a few counts were recorded for this clonotype. The rearrangement joins TRBV12-3 or TRBV12-4 to TRBJ1-1; no firm D call. There are 13 residues in the CDR3. The germline V and J ends were trimmed by 3 bases and 1 base, with 6 bases remaining between them. The CDR3 protein is CASSFTKNTEAFF. Written as DNA, the CDR3 is TGTGCCAGCAGTTTTACAAAGAACACTGAAGCTTTCTTT.

In regard to this clonotype: A much larger clone is a single base away; this may be a read error. The chain carries TRBV7-9 and TRBJ1-2, with a possible D match to TRBD1 (6 bases). CDR3 length: 14 residues. Per germline, CDR1 SEHNR and CDR2 FQNEAQ (reference sequence). CDR3 loop: CASSSTGAGYGCTF. DNA for the CDR3: TGTGCCAGCAGCTCCACGGGGGCGGGCTATGGCTGCACCTTC.

The gene calls are TRBV6-2 or TRBV6-3 and TRBJ2-2; 7 positions match TRBD1. The CDR3 consists of 17 residues. Trimming took 2 bases from V and 5 from J; bases not matched to a gene: 11. CDR1 and CDR2 from the germline V gene are MNHEY and SVGEGT. CDR3 coding DNA: TGTGCCAGCAGTTACGGTGGGGAACAACAGGGGACCGGGGAGCTGTTTTTT. Its protein product is CASSYGGEQQGTGELFF.

This clonotype was observed a few times. V is TRBV6-5 and J is TRBJ2-7; 8 nucleotides line up with TRBD1. V shed 2 bases, J shed 2 bases, and the junction held 5 bases outside the gene matches. CDR3 length equals 15 residues. Germline loops: CDR1 MNHEY, CDR2 SVGAGI. CDR3 nucleotide sequence: TGTGCCAGCAGTTACGGAACGACAGGGGCCTACGAGCAGTACTTC. This sequence encodes CASSYGTTGAYEQYF.

In its sample, this clonotype was seen many times. This rearrangement joins TRBV20-1 to TRBJ1-2; no definite D call. V shed 3 bases and J shed 8 bases, with 19 bases lying between them. CDR3 length: 14 residues. CDR1 is DFQATT and CDR2 is SNEGSKA in the germline V gene (reference sequence). The CDR3 is CSASRPWERRGYTF. In DNA form, the CDR3 reads TGCAGTGCTAGTCGCCCATGGGAGAGGCGGGGCTACACCTTC.

This clonotype is a singleton in its sample. This sequence joins TRBV20-1 and TRBJ1-2; D might be TRBD1 (5 bases). The CDR3 is 14 residues long. The germline V gene encodes CDR1 DFQATT and CDR2 SNEGSKA (reference sequence). Trimming removed 1 base at V and 0 bases at J, with 9 bases between. In DNA form, the CDR3 reads TGCAGTGCTAGAGGTGCCAGGGCTAACTATGGCTACACCTTC. Translated: CSARGARANYGYTF.

The chain joins TRBV27 to TRBJ2-7; D not resolved. With 5 bases removed from V and 3 bases from J, the gap between germline ends came to 14 bases. Looked up from germline, CDR1 is MNHEY and CDR2 is SMNVEV (reference sequence). The CDR3 has 14 amino acids. CDR3 sequence reads: CASSRPNSNYEQYF. The CDR3 region has the DNA TGTGCCAGCAGTCGGCCCAACAGTAACTACGAGCAGTACTTC.

This clonotype has only a few counts. The junction does not match germline at one end; this may be a read error. V usage is TRBV7-9 and J usage is TRBJ2-6, with 7 bases that match TRBD2. CDR3 length equals 18 residues. Germline CDR1 reads SEHNR; CDR2 reads FQNEAQ (reference sequence). This chain's CDR3 is CASSPGGGLSSGANVLTF. The CDR3 bases are TGCGCCAGCAGCCCCGGGGGAGGGCTGAGCTCTGGGGCCAACGTCCTGACTTTC.

The chain has TRBV7-2 and TRBJ2-7; D may correspond to TRBD1 or TRBD2 (5 bases each). V shed 6 bases and J shed 6 bases, with 18 bases lying between them. Per germline, CDR1 SGHTA and CDR2 FQGNSA. The CDR3 has 14 residues. The chain's CDR3 is CASSLLGARSEQYF. The CDR3 coding sequence is TGTGCCAGCAGTTTACTCGGGGCAAGGTCCGAGCAGTACTTC. Combining the CDR3 with reference TRBV7-2 and TRBJ2-7 gives the whole variable domain GAGVSQSPSNKVTEKGKDVELRCDPISGHTALYWYRQSLGQGLEFLIYFQGNSAPDKSGLPSDRFSAERTGGSVSTLTIQRTQQEDSAVYLCASSLLGARSEQYFGPGTRLTVT.

The chain carries TRBV6-6 and TRBJ2-7; D might be TRBD1 (6 bases). The CDR3 contains 13 residues. Per the germline V gene, CDR1 is MNHNY and CDR2 is SVGAGI (reference sequence). The V end lost 4 bases, the J end lost 7 bases, and 14 bases lay between the germline ends. The CDR3 here is CASSSRQAWEQYF. The CDR3 bases are TGTGCCAGCAGTTCCCGACAGGCTTGGGAGCAGTACTTC.

This clonotype was observed at least ten times. This chain joins TRBV20-1 and TRBJ2-7; no clear D. Trimming took off 1 base at V and 4 bases at J, with 8 bases between the two ends. The germline CDR1 and CDR2 sequences are DFQATT and SNEGSKA (reference sequence). The CDR3 has 12 residues. The CDR3 DNA reads as TGCAGTGCTAGAGCCGGGCAGTACGAGCAGTACTTC. It is translated as CSARAGQYEQYF.

The table lists this clonotype with many counts. The V and J genes are TRBV20-1 and TRBJ2-7, with D perhaps matching TRBD1 (5 bases). Germline CDR1 DFQATT, CDR2 SNEGSKA (reference sequence). The CDR3 is 15 residues long. The germline V and J ends were trimmed by 0 bases and 2 bases, with 14 bases remaining between them. In DNA, the CDR3 is TGCAGTGCTAGAGATCTCACAGGCGATACCTACGAGCAGTACTTC. This translates into CSARDLTGDTYEQYF.

In this sample, this clonotype turned up many times. The chain employs TRBV20-1 and TRBJ1-4; D ambiguous. Germline V CDR1 and CDR2: DFQATT, SNEGSKA (reference sequence). V was cut by 5 bases and J by 6 bases, with 4 bases left in between. This CDR3 region has 10 residues. CDR3: CSAGDEKLFF. CDR3 bases: TGCAGTGCTGGGGATGAAAAACTGTTTTTT.

The V call is TRBV2, the J call TRBJ2-6; D gene unclear. The ends were cut back, 8 bases at V and 4 bases at J, with 6 bases in the middle. The CDR3 sequence is 12 residues long. CDR1 and CDR2 from the germline V gene are SNHLY and FYNNEI. The DNA of the CDR3 is TGTGCCAGCGCGCCCGGGGCCAACGTCCTGACTTTC. Residues: CASAPGANVLTF.

About this clonotype itself: An end of the junction differs from the germline gene, which may be a read error. The rearrangement joins TRBV19 to TRBJ1-6; TRBD1 might be the D (6 bases). CDR3 length: 18 residues. Germline V gives CDR1 LNHDA, CDR2 SQIVND (reference sequence). In DNA form, the CDR3 reads TGTGCCAGTAGTATACAGGGGAGGGGACGTCGGGCGGATTCACCCCTCCAGTTT. Its translation: CASSIQGRGRRADSPLQF.

This clonotype was recorded many times. J is TRBJ2-7 and V is TRBV7-8; 10 bases agree with TRBD2. CDR3 length equals 16 residues. Germline V lookup: CDR1 SGHVS, CDR2 FQNEAQ. Trimming removed 4 bases from V and 2 bases from J; junction bases left unmatched: 8. As DNA, the CDR3 is TGTGCCAGCAGCTCCCACAGCGGGAGGGCTACCTACGAGCAGTACTTC. Residues: CASSSHSGRATYEQYF.